This T cell receptor (beta chain) is drawn from a study of OX40 agonist ivuxolimab in advanced cancers. Study-level findings and limits: CD4+ T cells averaged fewer expanded clones than CD8+ T cells.

CDR3 length: 15 residues. Trimming cost V 7 bases and J 2 bases, with 17 bases left between them. Germline V gene data show CDR1 as SGHNT and CDR2 as YYREEE (reference sequence). In its sample, this clone was seen once. Its specificity is not known. Generated by immunoSEQ multiplex PCR, the TCRdb table keeps only in-frame clones and is missing some. The table lists around 56,000 clones, roughly four fifths of them singletons. The clonotype was recovered from an adult with an advanced solid tumor such as melanoma, head and neck, liver or kidney cancer. Sequenced material: CD4+ or CD8+ T cells sorted from blood, taken in a trial of the OX40 agonist ivuxolimab. The chain is built from TRBV5-4 and TRBJ2-3; weak D call: TRBD2 (7 bases). CDR3 residues: CASGDARGATDTQYF. In nucleotides, the CDR3 is TGTGCCAGCGGGGACGCCCGGGGGGCCACAGATACGCAGTATTTT.